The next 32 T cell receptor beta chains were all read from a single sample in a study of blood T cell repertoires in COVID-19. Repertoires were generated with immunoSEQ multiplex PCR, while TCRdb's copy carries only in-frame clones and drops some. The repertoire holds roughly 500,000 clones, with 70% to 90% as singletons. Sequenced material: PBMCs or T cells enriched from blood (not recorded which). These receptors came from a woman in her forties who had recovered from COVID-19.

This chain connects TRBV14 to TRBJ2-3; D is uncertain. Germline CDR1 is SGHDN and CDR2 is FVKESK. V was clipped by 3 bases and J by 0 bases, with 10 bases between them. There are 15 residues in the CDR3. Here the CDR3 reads CASSQGPGSTDTQYF. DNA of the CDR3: TGTGCCAGCAGCCAGGGCCCAGGTAGCACAGATACGCAGTATTTT.

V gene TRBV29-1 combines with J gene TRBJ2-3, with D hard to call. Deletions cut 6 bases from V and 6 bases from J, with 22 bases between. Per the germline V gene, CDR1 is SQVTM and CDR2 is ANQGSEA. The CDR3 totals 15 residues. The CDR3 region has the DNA TGCAGCGTCCCCGATACCCTTACGCGGTCGGATACGCAGTATTTT. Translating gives CSVPDTLTRSDTQYF.

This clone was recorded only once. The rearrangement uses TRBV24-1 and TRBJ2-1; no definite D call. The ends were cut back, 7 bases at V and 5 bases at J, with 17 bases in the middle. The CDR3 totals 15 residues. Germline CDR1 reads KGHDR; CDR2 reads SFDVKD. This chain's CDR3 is CATRVRSEPNNEQFF. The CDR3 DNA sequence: TGTGCCACCAGGGTGAGGTCGGAACCTAACAATGAGCAGTTCTTC.

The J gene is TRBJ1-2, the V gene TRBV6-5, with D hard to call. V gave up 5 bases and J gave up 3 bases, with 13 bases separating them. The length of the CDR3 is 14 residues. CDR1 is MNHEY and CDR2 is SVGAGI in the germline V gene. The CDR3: CASSQKSPDYGYTF. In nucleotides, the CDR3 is TGTGCCAGCAGTCAAAAAAGTCCGGACTATGGCTACACCTTC.

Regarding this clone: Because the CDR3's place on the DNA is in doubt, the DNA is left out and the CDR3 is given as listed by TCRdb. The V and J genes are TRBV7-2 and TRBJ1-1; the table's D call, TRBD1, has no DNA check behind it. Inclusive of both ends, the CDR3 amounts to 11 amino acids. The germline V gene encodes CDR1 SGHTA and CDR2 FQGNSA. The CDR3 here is CASSRLDKAFF.

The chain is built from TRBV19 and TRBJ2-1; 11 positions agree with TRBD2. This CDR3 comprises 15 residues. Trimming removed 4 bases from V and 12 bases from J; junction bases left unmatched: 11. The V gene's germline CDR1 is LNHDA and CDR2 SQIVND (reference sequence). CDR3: CASSTHLLAGVSQFF. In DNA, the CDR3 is TGTGCCAGTAGTACCCATCTACTAGCGGGAGTGTCGCAGTTCTTC.

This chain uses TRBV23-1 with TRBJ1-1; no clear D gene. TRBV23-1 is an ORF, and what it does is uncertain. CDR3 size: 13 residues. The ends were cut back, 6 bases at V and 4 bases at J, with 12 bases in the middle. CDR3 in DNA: TGCGCCAGCAGCCGAGAGTGCGGCACTGAAGCTTTCTTT. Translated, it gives CASSRECGTEAFF.

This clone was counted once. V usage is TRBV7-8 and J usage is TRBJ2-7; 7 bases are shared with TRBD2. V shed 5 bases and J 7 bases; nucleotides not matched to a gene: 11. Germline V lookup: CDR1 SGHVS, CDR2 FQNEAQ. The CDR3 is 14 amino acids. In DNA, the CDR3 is TGTGCCAGCAGCCCCCGGACTAGTGTAGTAGAGCAGTACTTC. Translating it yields CASSPRTSVVEQYF.

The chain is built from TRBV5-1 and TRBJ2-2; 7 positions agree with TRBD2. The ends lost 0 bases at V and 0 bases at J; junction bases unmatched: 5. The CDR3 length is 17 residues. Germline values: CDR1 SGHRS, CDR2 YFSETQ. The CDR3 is CASSLAAGETNTGELFF. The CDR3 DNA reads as TGCGCCAGCAGCTTGGCGGCGGGAGAAACGAACACCGGGGAGCTGTTTTTT.

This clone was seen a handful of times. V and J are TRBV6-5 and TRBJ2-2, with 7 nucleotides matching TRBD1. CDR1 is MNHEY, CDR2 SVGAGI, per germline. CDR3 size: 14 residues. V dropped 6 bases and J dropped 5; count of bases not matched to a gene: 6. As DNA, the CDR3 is TGTGCCAGCAGCCACGACAGGGATACCGGGGAGCTGTTTTTT. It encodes CASSHDRDTGELFF.

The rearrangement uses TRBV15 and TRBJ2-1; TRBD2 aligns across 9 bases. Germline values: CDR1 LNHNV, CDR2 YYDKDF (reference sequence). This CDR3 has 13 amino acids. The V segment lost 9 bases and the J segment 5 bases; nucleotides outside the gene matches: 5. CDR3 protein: CATVAGANNEQFF. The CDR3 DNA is TGTGCCACGGTAGCGGGAGCGAACAATGAGCAGTTCTTC.

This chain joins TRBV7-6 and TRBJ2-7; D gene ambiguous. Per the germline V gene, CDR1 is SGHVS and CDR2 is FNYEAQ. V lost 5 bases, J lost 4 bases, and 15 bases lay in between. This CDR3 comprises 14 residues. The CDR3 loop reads CASSPTGNTYEQYF. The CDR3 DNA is TGTGCCAGCAGCCCCACTGGTAATACTTACGAGCAGTACTTC.

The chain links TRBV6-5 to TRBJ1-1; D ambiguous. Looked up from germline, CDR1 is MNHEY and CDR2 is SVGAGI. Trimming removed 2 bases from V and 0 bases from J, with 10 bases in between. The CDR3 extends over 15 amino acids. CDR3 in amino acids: CASSYGPPMNTEAFF. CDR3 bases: TGTGCCAGCAGTTACGGGCCGCCCATGAACACTGAAGCTTTCTTT.

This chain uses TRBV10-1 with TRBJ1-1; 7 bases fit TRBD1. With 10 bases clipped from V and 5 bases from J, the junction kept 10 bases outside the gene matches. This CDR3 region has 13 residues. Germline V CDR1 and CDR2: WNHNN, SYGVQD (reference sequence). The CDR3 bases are TGCGCCACATCTACAGGGGCGAGTACTGAAGCTTTCTTT. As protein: CATSTGASTEAFF.

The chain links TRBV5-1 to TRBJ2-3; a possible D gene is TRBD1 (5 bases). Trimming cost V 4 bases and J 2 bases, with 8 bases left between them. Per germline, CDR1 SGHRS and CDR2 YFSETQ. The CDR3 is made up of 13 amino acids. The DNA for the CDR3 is TGCGCCAGCAGCGAAGGGGCCACAGATACGCAGTATTTT. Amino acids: CASSEGATDTQYF.

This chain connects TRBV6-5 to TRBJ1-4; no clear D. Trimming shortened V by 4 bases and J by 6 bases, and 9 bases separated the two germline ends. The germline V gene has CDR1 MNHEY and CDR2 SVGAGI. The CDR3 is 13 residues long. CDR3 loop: CASSSVAYEKLFF. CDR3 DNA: TGTGCCAGCAGTTCCGTGGCTTATGAAAAACTGTTTTTT.

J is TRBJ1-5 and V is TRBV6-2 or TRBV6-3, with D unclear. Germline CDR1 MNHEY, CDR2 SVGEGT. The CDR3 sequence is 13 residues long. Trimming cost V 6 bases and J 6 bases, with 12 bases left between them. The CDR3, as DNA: TGTGCCAGCAGCAACACGGAGATTCAGCCCCAGCATTTT. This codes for CASSNTEIQPQHF.

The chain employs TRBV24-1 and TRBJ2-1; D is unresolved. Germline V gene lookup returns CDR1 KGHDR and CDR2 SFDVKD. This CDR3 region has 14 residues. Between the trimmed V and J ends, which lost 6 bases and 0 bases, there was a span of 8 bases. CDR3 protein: CATSPGVSYNEQFF. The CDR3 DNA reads TGTGCCACCAGTCCCGGAGTCTCCTACAATGAGCAGTTCTTC.

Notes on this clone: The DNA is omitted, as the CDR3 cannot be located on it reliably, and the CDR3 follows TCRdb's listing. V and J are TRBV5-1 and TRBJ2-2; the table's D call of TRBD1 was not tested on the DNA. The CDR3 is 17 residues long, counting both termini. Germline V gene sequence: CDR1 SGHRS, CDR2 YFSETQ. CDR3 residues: CASSLERTGLRAGELFF.

The CDR3 loop reads CASSQSWHGYTF. CDR3 sequence (DNA): TGTGCCAGCAGTCAAAGTTGGCATGGCTACACCTTC. The chain has TRBV25-1 and TRBJ1-2; D uncertain. This CDR3 contains 12 residues. Looked up from germline, CDR1 is MGHDK and CDR2 is SYGVNS. Trimming left V 5 bases short and J 6 bases short, with 10 bases between.

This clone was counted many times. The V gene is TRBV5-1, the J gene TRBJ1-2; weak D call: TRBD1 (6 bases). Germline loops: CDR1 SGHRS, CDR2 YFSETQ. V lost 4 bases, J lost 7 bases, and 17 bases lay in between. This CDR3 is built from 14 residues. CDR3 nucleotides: TGCGCCAGCAGCCCGAAGGGGGAGCATTCTGGCTACACCTTC. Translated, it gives CASSPKGEHSGYTF.

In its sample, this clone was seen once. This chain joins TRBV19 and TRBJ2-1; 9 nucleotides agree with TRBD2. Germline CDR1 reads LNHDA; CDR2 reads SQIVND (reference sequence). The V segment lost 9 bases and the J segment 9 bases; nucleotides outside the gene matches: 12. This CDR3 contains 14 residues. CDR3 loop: CASAGRREGVEQFF. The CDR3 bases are TGTGCCAGCGCCGGACGGCGGGAGGGCGTTGAGCAGTTCTTC.

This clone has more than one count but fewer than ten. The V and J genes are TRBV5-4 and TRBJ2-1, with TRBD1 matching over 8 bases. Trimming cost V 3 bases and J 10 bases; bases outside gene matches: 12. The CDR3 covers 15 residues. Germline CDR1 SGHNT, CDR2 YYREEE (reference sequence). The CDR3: CASSSRDRTTAEQFF. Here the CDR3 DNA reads TGTGCCAGCAGCTCCCGGGACAGGACCACGGCGGAGCAGTTCTTC. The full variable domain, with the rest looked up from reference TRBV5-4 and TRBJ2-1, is ETGVTQSPTHLIKTRGQQVTLRCSSQSGHNTVSWYQQALGQGPQFIFQYYREEENGRGNFPPRFSGLQFPNYSSELNVNALELDDSALYLCASSSRDRTTAEQFFGPGTRLTVL.

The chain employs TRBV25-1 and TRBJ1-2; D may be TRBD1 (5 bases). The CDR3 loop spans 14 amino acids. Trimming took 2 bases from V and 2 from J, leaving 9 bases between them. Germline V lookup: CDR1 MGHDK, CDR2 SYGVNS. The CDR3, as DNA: TGTGCCAGCAGTGAAACAGGAATCAACTATGGCTACACCTTC. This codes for CASSETGINYGYTF.

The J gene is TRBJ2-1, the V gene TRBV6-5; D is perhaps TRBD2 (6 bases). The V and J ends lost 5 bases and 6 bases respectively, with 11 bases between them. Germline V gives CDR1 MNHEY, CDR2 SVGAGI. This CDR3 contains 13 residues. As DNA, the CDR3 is TGTGCCAGCAGTAGTCGGGACTTCAATGAGCAGTTCTTC. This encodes CASSSRDFNEQFF.

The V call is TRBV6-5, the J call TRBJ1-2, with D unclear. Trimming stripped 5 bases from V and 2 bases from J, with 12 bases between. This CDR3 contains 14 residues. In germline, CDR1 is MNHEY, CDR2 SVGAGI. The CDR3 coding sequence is TGTGCCAGCAGTCCCGACGGGAGAAACTATGGCTACACCTTC. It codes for CASSPDGRNYGYTF.

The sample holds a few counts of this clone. The CDR3 DNA sequence: TGTGCCAGCAGCTTCAGGACAAGCTCCTACAATGAGCAGTTCTTC. Its translation is CASSFRTSSYNEQFF. The chain is built from TRBV13 and TRBJ2-1; TRBD1 is a possible D gene (5 bases). V was pared by 3 bases and J by 0 bases, with 9 bases between. Germline CDR1 reads PRHDT; CDR2 reads FYEKMQ (reference sequence). This CDR3 spans 15 amino acids.

CDR3 in amino acids: CATYRDRDHLNTEAFF. CDR3 nucleotides: TGTGCCACTTACCGGGACAGGGATCACCTGAACACTGAAGCTTTCTTT. V is TRBV15 and J is TRBJ1-1, with 9 bases identical to TRBD1. This CDR3 contains 16 residues. Germline V gene sequence: CDR1 LNHNV, CDR2 YYDKDF (reference sequence). V was pared by 9 bases and J by 0 bases, with 11 bases of the junction left unmatched.

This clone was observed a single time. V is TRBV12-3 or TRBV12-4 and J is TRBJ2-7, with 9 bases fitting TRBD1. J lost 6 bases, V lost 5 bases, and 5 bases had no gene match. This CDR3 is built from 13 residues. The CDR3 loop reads CASSQGQGSEQYF. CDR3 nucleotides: TGTGCCAGCAGTCAAGGACAGGGGAGCGAGCAGTACTTC.

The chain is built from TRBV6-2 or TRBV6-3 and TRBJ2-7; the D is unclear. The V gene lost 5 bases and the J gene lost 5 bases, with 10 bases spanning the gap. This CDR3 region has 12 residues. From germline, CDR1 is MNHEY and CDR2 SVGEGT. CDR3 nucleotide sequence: TGTGCCAGCAGTGCAAACTACGACGAGCAGTACTTC. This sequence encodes CASSANYDEQYF.

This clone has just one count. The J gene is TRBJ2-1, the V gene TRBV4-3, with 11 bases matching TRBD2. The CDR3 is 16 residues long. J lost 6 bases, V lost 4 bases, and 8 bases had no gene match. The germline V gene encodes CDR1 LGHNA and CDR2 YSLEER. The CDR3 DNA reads TGCGCCAGCAGCCGCAGAATCCTAGCGGGAGGCAATGAGCAGTTCTTC. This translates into CASSRRILAGGNEQFF.

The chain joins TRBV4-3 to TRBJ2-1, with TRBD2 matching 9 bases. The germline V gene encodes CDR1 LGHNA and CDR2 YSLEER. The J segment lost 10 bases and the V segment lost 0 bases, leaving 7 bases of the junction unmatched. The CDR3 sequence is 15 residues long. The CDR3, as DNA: TGCGCCAGCAGCCAAGATGCGCTAGCGGGGCCCGAGCAGTTCTTC. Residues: CASSQDALAGPEQFF.